A selection of T cell receptor beta chains follows, all from one sample in a study of cytomegalovirus exposure and HLA in healthy donors. Some clones are missing from TCRdb's copy, which holds only in-frame ones; the method was immunoSEQ multiplex PCR. Its table lists some 110,000 clones. What was sequenced was PBMCs. These receptors were collected from a man in his forties in good health and CMV-seropositive. Both conserved end residues are part of each CDR3. D genes are given only for firm matches.

V	J	D	DNA	CDR3
TRBV4-3	TRBJ1-4	TRBD1	TGCGCCAGCAGCCAAGAAGGACAGGGGAATGAAAAACTGTTTTTT	CASSQEGQGNEKLFF
TRBV27	TRBJ1-1	NA	TGTGCCAGCAGACGAGGGCCACCCTGGAACACTGAAGCTTTCTTT	CASRRGPPWNTEAFF
TRBV7-6	TRBJ2-1	TRBD1	TGTGCCAGCAGCATGGGACAGGGGGTGGATGAGCAGTTCTTC	CASSMGQGVDEQFF
TRBV9	TRBJ2-5	NA	TGTGCCAGCAGCGTAGAACAGGGTACCGAGACCCAGTACTTC	CASSVEQGTETQYF
TRBV27	TRBJ2-1	TRBD2	TGTGCCAGCAGTACCGGACTAGCGGGCGACAATGAGCAGTTCTTC	CASSTGLAGDNEQFF
TRBV5-4	TRBJ2-7	TRBD2	TGTGCCAGCAGCTTGGAGTGGCATGATGTTGAGACTAGCGGGAAGGTCGAGCAGTACTTC	CASSLEWHDVETSGKVEQYF
TRBV11-2	TRBJ2-7	TRBD2	TGTGCCAGCAGCGGGACTAGCGGGAGTACCTACGAGCAGTACTTC	CASSGTSGSTYEQYF
TRBV28	TRBJ1-2	NA	TGTGCCAGCACCCAAGGCCAGGGATACTATGGCTACACCTTC	CASTQGQGYYGYTF
TRBV7-2	TRBJ1-1	NA	TGTGCCAGCAGCTTCGGCGGTCCCGGAATGAACACTGAAGCTTTCTTT	CASSFGGPGMNTEAFF
TRBV29-1	TRBJ2-1	NA	TGCAGCGTTGAAATACTACACAATGAGCAGTTCTTC	CSVEILHNEQFF
TRBV5-8	TRBJ2-7	NA	TGTGCCAGCAGTTCCCCGGGTTCAGGACCGACAGGCGAGCAGTACTTC	CASSSPGSGPTGEQYF
TRBV4-2	TRBJ1-2	TRBD1	TGTGCCAGCAACCAAGCCACAGGGGGAGGGGACTATGGCTACACCTTC	CASNQATGGGDYGYTF
TRBV2	TRBJ2-7	NA	TGTGCCAGCAGGGCTGGACAGGGAGGGCCCTACGAGCAGTACTTC	CASRAGQGGPYEQYF
TRBV5-6	TRBJ2-4	NA	TGTGCCAGCAGCTTGATCGGAGCCAAAAACATTCAGTACTTC	CASSLIGAKNIQYF
TRBV5-4	TRBJ2-2	NA	TGTGCCAGCAGCTTGGGCGGGGCCAACACCGGGGAGCTGTTTTTT	CASSLGGANTGELFF
TRBV7-2	TRBJ1-5	NA	TGTGCCAGCAGCCCGGGCAATCAGCCCCAGCATTTT	CASSPGNQPQHF
TRBV15	TRBJ2-5	TRBD1	TGTGCCACCAGCACGGACAGGGCCCAAGAGACCCAGTACTTC	CATSTDRAQETQYF
TRBV5-1	TRBJ2-1	TRBD2	TGCGCCAGCAGCTTGGAGGGACTAGCGGTTAGACGTAATGAGCAGTTCTTC	CASSLEGLAVRRNEQFF
TRBV4-2	TRBJ1-1	NA	TGTGCCAGCAGCCAAGGACATATGAACACTGAAGCTTTCTTT	CASSQGHMNTEAFF
TRBV13	TRBJ2-1	NA	TGTGCCAGCAGCTTAGAGTCGGGATCCGGGCCGAGCTCCTACAATGAGCAGTTCTTC	CASSLESGSGPSSYNEQFF
TRBV11-2	TRBJ1-2	TRBD1	TGTGCCAGCAGCACCAACAGGGGCTACGCCTATGGCTACACCTTC	CASSTNRGYAYGYTF
TRBV9	TRBJ2-1	NA	TGTGCCAGCAGCACCCAAGGAGGGAGAGGCTACAATGAGCAGTTCTTC	CASSTQGGRGYNEQFF
TRBV10-1	TRBJ2-7	TRBD2	TGCGCCAGCAGTGAGTCGGTCGGGGGGGGCCCCTACGAGCAGTACTTC	CASSESVGGGPYEQYF
TRBV11-3	TRBJ2-6	NA	TGTGCCAGCAGCTTATCAGGGTCTGGGGCCAACGTCCTGACTTTC	CASSLSGSGANVLTF
TRBV9	TRBJ1-3	NA	TGTGCCAGCAGCGTAGCGGCGGGGTTCACAGGCACCATATATTTT	CASSVAAGFTGTIYF
TRBV4-2	TRBJ2-2	TRBD2	TGTGCCAGCAGCCAATCCCCCGAGAGGAGGCTAGCGGGATTTCACACCGGGGAGCTGTTTTTT	CASSQSPERRLAGFHTGELFF
TRBV5-5	TRBJ2-7	TRBD2	TGTGCCAGCAGCTTGGAGGTGTATCGGACTAGCGACTACGAGCAGTACTTC	CASSLEVYRTSDYEQYF
TRBV9	TRBJ1-1	NA	TGTGCCAGCAGCGTAGCGGGTAGTGCTGAAGCTTTCTTT	CASSVAGSAEAFF
TRBV9	TRBJ2-2	TRBD2	TGTGCCAGCAGCGTAGTTAGCGGGAGACCCGGGGAGCTGTTTTTT	CASSVVSGRPGELFF
TRBV7-6	TRBJ2-1	NA	TGTGCCAGCAGCCCGTCCGGGGGCAATGAGCAGTTCTTC	CASSPSGGNEQFF
TRBV5-1	TRBJ2-4	NA	TGCGCCAGCAGCTTGGGAGGGAGTGCCATTCAGTACTTC	CASSLGGSAIQYF
TRBV27	TRBJ1-5	NA	TGTGCCAGCAGTCCGGATACAGGGAAGGGCCAGCCCCAGCATTTT	CASSPDTGKGQPQHF
TRBV27	TRBJ1-4	TRBD1	TGTGCCAGCAGTTTCGGACAGGGCCATGAAAAACTGTTTTTT	CASSFGQGHEKLFF
TRBV6-1	TRBJ2-5	NA	TGTGCCAGCGCAGTTCTAGCGAGACAAGAGACCCAGTACTTC	CASAVLARQETQYF
TRBV19	TRBJ2-2	TRBD2	TGTGCCAGTAGTTCGTCCGGGACTAGTAATCCCGGGGAGCTGTTTTTT	CASSSSGTSNPGELFF
TRBV13	TRBJ2-7	TRBD2	TGTGCCAGCAGCCCACAGAGAGGTAGCGGGAGCACCTACGAGCAGTACTTC	CASSPQRGSGSTYEQYF
TRBV5-5	TRBJ2-1	TRBD2	TGTGCCAGCAGCCTTAGCGGGAGGCCGTACAATGAGCAGTTCTTC	CASSLSGRPYNEQFF
TRBV6-1	TRBJ2-7	TRBD1	TGTGCCAGCAGTGACCGCCTGACAGGGGGACTCTACGAGCAGTACTTC	CASSDRLTGGLYEQYF
TRBV7-8	TRBJ1-5	NA	TGTGCCAGCAGCTTATTGGGTCTAACCGGGGATCAGCCCCAGCATTTT	CASSLLGLTGDQPQHF
TRBV4-1	TRBJ2-4	NA	TGCGCCAGCAGCCAGGACTTGAGGAAAAAACAAAAAAACATTCAGTACTTC	CASSQDLRKKQKNIQYF
TRBV27	TRBJ2-7	TRBD2	TGTGCCAGCAGTTCTCTCGCTAGCGGGGACTACGAGCAGTACTTC	CASSSLASGDYEQYF
TRBV5-1	TRBJ1-2	TRBD1	TGCGCCAGCAGCTCCTGGACAGGGGGCGCGGGCTACACCTTC	CASSSWTGGAGYTF
TRBV5-1	TRBJ2-7	NA	TGCGCCAGCAGCTTACAGGGACGGTCCAGCTCCTACGAGCAGTACTTC	CASSLQGRSSSYEQYF
TRBV2	TRBJ1-5	NA	TGTGCCAGCACCACTAATAGCAATCAGCCCCAGCATTTT	CASTTNSNQPQHF
TRBV28	TRBJ2-3	NA	TGTGCCAGCAGTTTACGGGGTAGCACAGATACGCAGTATTTT	CASSLRGSTDTQYF
TRBV5-1	TRBJ1-1	NA	TGCGCCAGCAGCTTGGTAGTGAACACTGAAGCTTTCTTT	CASSLVVNTEAFF
TRBV6-5	TRBJ2-2	TRBD1	TGTGCCAGCAGACCTCGACAGGGCTCGGGGGAGCTGTTTTTT	CASRPRQGSGELFF